The 11 T cell receptor beta chains below all came from one sample that was sequenced in a study of patients with pleural tuberculosis. TCRdb used MiXCR to reprocess the reads, holding one entry per CDR3 protein. The sample has around 50,000 distinct CDR3 sequences, approximately 7.9% seen once. These receptor sequences come from a human donor with pleural tuberculosis.

This clonotype was seen ten or more times. The chain carries TRBV20-1 and TRBJ2-2, with 7 nucleotides matching TRBD2. Germline V gene sequence: CDR1 DFQATT, CDR2 SNEGSKA (reference sequence). The V and J ends lost 6 bases and 4 bases, in that order; junction bases with no gene match: 8. The CDR3 is 14 amino acids. CDR3 nucleotide sequence: TGCAGTGCCGTAAGACTAGCCAGCACCGGGGAGCTGTTTTTT. Protein: CSAVRLASTGELFF.

There are many counts of this clonotype. The CDR3 loop reads CASMLWDRGGNEQFF. CDR3 DNA: TGTGCCAGTATGTTATGGGACAGGGGGGGAAATGAGCAGTTCTTC. The rearrangement links TRBV19 to TRBJ2-1; 11 nucleotides align to TRBD1. The CDR3 has 15 amino acids. In germline, CDR1 is LNHDA, CDR2 SQIVND (reference sequence). Losses at the gene ends were 7 bases for V and 7 bases for J; bases not matched to a gene: 9.

This clonotype came up many times. This chain uses TRBV6-1 with TRBJ2-3; 11 positions match TRBD2. V shed 5 bases and J 11 bases; nucleotides not matched to a gene: 9. CDR3 length: 14 residues. CDR1 and CDR2 (germline): MNHNS, SASEGT. In DNA, the CDR3 is TGTGCCAGCAGTCCCGGGACTAGCGGTTTAGGGCAGTATTTT. This codes for CASSPGTSGLGQYF.

There are many counts of this clonotype. The chain couples TRBV12-3 or TRBV12-4 to TRBJ2-4; no reliable D call. The V gene lost 6 bases and the J gene lost 5 bases, with 11 bases spanning the gap. The CDR3 runs to 13 residues. CDR3 DNA sequence: TGTGCCAGCAGGCTAAGGGCAGAAAACATTCAGTACTTC. Amino acids: CASRLRAENIQYF.

This clonotype was seen a few times. This rearrangement joins TRBV11-1 to TRBJ2-1; weak D call: TRBD2 (6 bases). The CDR3 contains 13 residues. Trimming left V 5 bases short and J 9 bases short, with 14 bases between. The germline CDR1 and CDR2 sequences are SGHAT and FQDESV (reference sequence). The CDR3, as DNA: TGTGCCAGCAGCGACCCGCTAGCGTCTGAGCAGTTCTTC. Amino acid sequence: CASSDPLASEQFF.

Ten or more counts support this clonotype. The chain combines TRBV5-1 with TRBJ1-1, with a tentative D call TRBD1 (6 bases). The V end was cut by 2 bases, the J end by 5 bases, with 10 bases between. From germline, CDR1 is SGHRS and CDR2 YFSETQ. The CDR3 is 13 residues long. CDR3 sequence reads: CASSFEGGTEAFF. As DNA, the CDR3 is TGCGCCAGCAGCTTCGAGGGGGGAACTGAAGCTTTCTTT. Filled out from reference TRBV5-1 and TRBJ1-1, the complete variable domain reads KAGVTQTPRYLIKTRGQQVTLSCSPISGHRSVSWYQQTPGQGLQFLFEYFSETQRNKGNFPGRFSGRQFSNSRSEMNVSTLELGDSALYLCASSFEGGTEAFFGQGTRLTVV.

This clonotype was detected ten times or more. The chain recombines TRBV6-1 with TRBJ1-2; 7 positions match TRBD1. CDR3 length: 13 amino acids. From germline, CDR1 is MNHNS and CDR2 SASEGT. J gave up 9 bases and V 6 bases, and 10 bases lay outside the gene matches. CDR3 loop: CASRPGTAWSYTF. The CDR3 DNA reads TGTGCCAGCAGACCCGGGACAGCCTGGAGCTACACCTTC.

The chain recombines TRBV12-3 or TRBV12-4 with TRBJ1-4; 9 bases are a match to TRBD1. The CDR3 extends over 16 amino acids. The J segment lost 4 bases and the V segment lost 5 bases, leaving 8 bases of the junction unmatched. DNA of the CDR3: TGTGCCAGCAGTAGGGGAGGGACAGGGCATAATGAAAAACTGTTTTTT. Translating it yields CASSRGGTGHNEKLFF.

This clonotype was seen many times. The chain employs TRBV28 and TRBJ1-1, with TRBD1 matching 9 bases. Per germline, CDR1 MDHEN and CDR2 SYDVKM. The CDR3 covers 15 residues. V was pared by 5 bases and J by 3 bases, with 7 bases of the junction left unmatched. CDR3 region: CASSPWTGADTEAFF. CDR3 bases: TGTGCCAGCAGTCCCTGGACAGGGGCGGACACTGAAGCTTTCTTT.

This clonotype was observed at least ten times. V is TRBV6-5 and J is TRBJ1-5; 7 positions match TRBD1. The V and J ends lost 2 bases and 11 bases, in that order; junction bases with no gene match: 6. The length of the CDR3 is 13 residues. CDR1 and CDR2 (germline): MNHEY, SVGAGI. The CDR3 coding sequence is TGTGCCAGCAGTTACGGACAGGCCGTGACCCAGCATTTT. Protein product: CASSYGQAVTQHF.

CDR3 in DNA: TGTGCCAGCAGCTGGGATTTCCATGGCTACACCTTC. Translating it yields CASSWDFHGYTF. The chain employs TRBV5-6 and TRBJ1-2, with D hard to call. The V gene lost 3 bases and the J gene lost 6 bases, with 9 bases spanning the gap. Looked up from germline, CDR1 is SGHDT and CDR2 is YYEEEE. CDR3 length: 12 residues. The entire variable domain, with the rest obtained from reference TRBV5-6 and TRBJ1-2, is as follows: DAGVTQSPTHLIKTRGQQVTLRCSPKSGHDTVSWYQQALGQGPQFIFQYYEEEERQRGNFPDRFSGHQFPNYSSELNVNALLLGDSALYLCASSWDFHGYTFGSGTRLTVV.